The 29 T cell receptor beta chains below were found in one sample sequenced in a study of beta chain features in type 1 diabetes listed by TCRdb under 2018. Summary of the overall study and its limitations: In all four CD4+ subsets, TCRB CDR3 length was moderately but significantly shorter in type 1 diabetes patients.

Their recognized antigens are unknown. Receptors were amplified or captured by the immunoSEQ multiplex PCR assay. The entire isolated RNA was reverse transcribed using the High Capacity cDNA Reverse Transcription Kit, and thus expressed TCRB transcripts were sequenced. In TCRdb, the immuneACCESS table is reduced to in-frame sequences with V and J assigned. These tables do not hold every clone; where another copy was compared, an unresolved V gene accounts for under half, and the others remain unexplained. In all, the sample holds some 350,000 clones, and around 10% of those were seen once. Approximately 0.6% of the sample is held by the ten biggest clonotypes. The sequenced material came from central memory CD4+ T cells from blood. The receptors stem from a man aged 25 to 40 with type 1 diabetes.

This chain uses TRBV9 with TRBJ2-7; maybe TRBD1 (6 bases). This CDR3 spans 14 amino acids. Germline assignment: CDR1 SGDLS and CDR2 YYNGEE. V was clipped by 4 bases and J by 4 bases, with 15 bases between them. CDR3 sequence: CASSPTGQGYEQYF. CDR3 DNA sequence: TGTGCCAGCAGCCCCACAGGGCAAGGGTACGAGCAGTACTTC.

This clone was seen more than once but under ten times. The chain employs TRBV7-2 and TRBJ2-3; 8 bases line up with TRBD1. The CDR3 extends over 15 amino acids. The germline V gene encodes CDR1 SGHTA and CDR2 FQGNSA. J gave up 3 bases and V 5 bases, and 7 bases lay outside the gene matches. This chain's CDR3 is CASSPQGALTDTQYF. CDR3 DNA: TGTGCCAGCAGCCCCCAGGGGGCGCTAACAGATACGCAGTATTTT.

This clone has a handful of counts. The sample holds other DNA sequences that translate to the same CDR3. The V gene is TRBV2, the J gene TRBJ1-1; 8 nucleotides line up with TRBD1. The V and J ends lost 5 bases and 6 bases, in that order; junction bases with no gene match: 5. Looked up from germline, CDR1 is SNHLY and CDR2 is FYNNEI. The CDR3 is made up of 13 amino acids. The CDR3 is CASSFNRGAEAFF. CDR3 sequence (DNA): TGTGCCAGCAGTTTTAACAGGGGGGCTGAAGCTTTCTTT.

The chain recombines TRBV7-9 with TRBJ2-3, with 7 bases aligning to TRBD1. V lost 3 bases and J lost 3; bases outside the gene matches: 3. The germline V gene encodes CDR1 SEHNR and CDR2 FQNEAQ (reference sequence). The CDR3 is made up of 14 amino acids. CDR3 residues: CASSFLQGTDTQYF. Written as DNA, the CDR3 is TGTGCCAGCAGCTTCTTACAGGGGACAGATACGCAGTATTTT.

In its sample, this clone was seen a few times. V usage is TRBV7-6 and J usage is TRBJ2-1; no clear D. Germline-derived CDR1 and CDR2 are SGHVS and FNYEAQ. Trimming removed 4 bases from V and 7 bases from J, with 14 bases in between. CDR3 length: 14 residues. The CDR3 DNA is TGTGCCAGCAGCTCCTCTTTGACGGATAATGAGCAGTTCTTC. Protein product: CASSSSLTDNEQFF.

This clone was recorded a few times. Other DNA sequences within the sample encode an identical CDR3. The chain is built from TRBV11-2 and TRBJ2-4; D not resolved. Trimming removed 4 bases from V and 0 bases from J, with 7 bases in between. The germline V gene has CDR1 SGHAT and CDR2 FQNNGV. CDR3 length: 14 residues. CDR3 loop: CASSSRLAKNIQYF. For the CDR3, the DNA is TGTGCCAGCAGCTCTAGATTAGCCAAAAACATTCAGTACTTC.

This clone was seen at least ten times. Here the CDR3 DNA reads TGTGCCAGCAGTGATCCGGGACAAAAAGACTCGGAACTGTTTTTT. Protein product: CASSDPGQKDSELFF. V gene TRBV6-6 combines with J gene TRBJ1-4; perhaps TRBD1 as D (6 bases). Germline V gene data show CDR1 as MNHNY and CDR2 as SVGAGI (reference sequence). Trimming shortened V by 5 bases and J by 12 bases, and 22 bases separated the two germline ends. The CDR3 loop spans 15 amino acids.

This clone has at least ten counts. The rearrangement uses TRBV2 and TRBJ2-5; the match to TRBD2 covers 14 bases. Germline CDR1 SNHLY, CDR2 FYNNEI. J gave up 2 bases and V 9 bases, and 8 bases lay outside the gene matches. The CDR3 covers 16 residues. Written as DNA, the CDR3 is TGTGCCAGAACTGCGGGGACTAGCGGGAGACAAGAGACCCAGTACTTC. It encodes CARTAGTSGRQETQYF.

As DNA, the CDR3 is TGCGCCAGCAGGCGGACGGCGGGGGACACCGGGGAGCTGTTTTTT. It yields the protein CASRRTAGDTGELFF. The rearrangement uses TRBV5-1 and TRBJ2-2; TRBD2 agrees at 7 bases. Germline CDR1 and CDR2: SGHRS and YFSETQ. The junction had 7 bases not matched to a gene; V was cut back by 5 bases and J by 3 bases. The CDR3 length is 15 residues.

The chain employs TRBV7-2 and TRBJ2-3; D remains unclear. Germline lookup yields CDR1 SGHTA and CDR2 FQGNSA. V gave up 5 bases and J gave up 3 bases, with 12 bases separating them. This CDR3 comprises 14 residues. The CDR3 DNA is TGTGCCAGCAGCCCGACCCGAGGTACAGATACGCAGTATTTT. Its translation is CASSPTRGTDTQYF.

This clone was observed a handful of times. This chain links TRBV4-3 with TRBJ2-7, with D unresolved. The CDR3 extends over 15 amino acids. The germline V gene has CDR1 LGHNA and CDR2 YSLEER. The V end lost 2 bases, the J end lost 4 bases, and 15 bases lay between the germline ends. Here the CDR3 reads CASSQRWNVEYEQYF. The CDR3 nucleotides read TGCGCCAGCAGCCAAAGATGGAACGTAGAATACGAGCAGTACTTC.

This clone was seen a few times. The V and J genes are TRBV20-1 and TRBJ1-2; no firm D call. Germline CDR1 is DFQATT and CDR2 is SNEGSKA (reference sequence). V lost 3 bases and J lost 9, with 11 bases in between. This CDR3 has 11 amino acids. The CDR3 loop is CSASYGISYTF. In DNA form, the CDR3 reads TGCAGTGCTAGCTACGGGATCAGCTACACCTTC.

There are a few counts of this clone. At one end, the junction sequence differs from germline, possibly due to a read error. The chain is built from TRBV7-6 and TRBJ2-2, with 8 bases lining up with TRBD2. CDR3 size: 14 residues. The germline CDR1 and CDR2 sequences are SGHVS and FNYEAQ. CDR3 protein: CASRRTSSTGELFF. In DNA form, the CDR3 reads TGTGCTAGCAGACGGACTAGCAGTACCGGGGAGCTGTTTTTT.

This clone came up a few times. At one end, the junction sequence differs from germline, possibly due to a read error. The genes are TRBV7-9 and TRBJ2-6; D is perhaps TRBD1 or TRBD2 (5 bases each). CDR3 size: 17 residues. Germline assignment: CDR1 SEHNR and CDR2 FQNEAQ (reference sequence). This CDR3 is CASAGDGYYSGANVLTF. The CDR3 nucleotides read TGCGCCAGCGCTGGGGACGGATACTACTCTGGGGCCAACGTCCTGACTTTC.

The chain employs TRBV28 and TRBJ1-1, with 7 bases fitting TRBD1. The CDR3 contains 16 residues. The germline CDR1 and CDR2 sequences are MDHEN and SYDVKM. Trimming removed 7 bases from V and 0 bases from J; junction bases left unmatched: 11. CDR3 sequence: CASTPRGELMNTEAFF. DNA for the CDR3: TGTGCCAGCACGCCCAGGGGGGAATTAATGAACACTGAAGCTTTCTTT.

V gene TRBV6-5 combines with J gene TRBJ1-1; D call uncertain. The CDR3 is 13 residues long. Germline V gene lookup returns CDR1 MNHEY and CDR2 SVGAGI. Trimming stripped 7 bases from V and 0 bases from J, with 9 bases between. This CDR3 reads CASTESMNTEAFF. Here the CDR3 DNA reads TGTGCCAGCACCGAGAGCATGAACACTGAAGCTTTCTTT.

The J gene is TRBJ1-2, the V gene TRBV11-2, with 8 bases lining up with TRBD1. The CDR3 runs 16 residues. Germline V gene data show CDR1 as SGHAT and CDR2 as FQNNGV. The J segment lost 4 bases and the V segment lost 5 bases, leaving 12 bases of the junction unmatched. The CDR3 sequence: CASSPGAQGATYGYTF. The CDR3 nucleotides are TGTGCCAGCAGCCCCGGGGCTCAGGGGGCGACCTATGGCTACACCTTC.

In DNA, the CDR3 is TGTGCCAGCAGCTTCGGAGGGAGGGCCGGGGGAGAGACCCAGTACTTC. Amino acid sequence: CASSFGGRAGGETQYF. The chain links TRBV11-2 to TRBJ2-5; TRBD2 agrees at 7 bases. The germline V gene has CDR1 SGHAT and CDR2 FQNNGV. There are 16 residues in the CDR3. The V and J ends lost 3 bases and 4 bases, in that order; junction bases with no gene match: 11.

This clone was counted many times. This chain uses TRBV29-1 with TRBJ2-7; the D gene is possibly TRBD1 (6 bases). V was clipped by 6 bases and J by 5 bases, with 17 bases between them. Germline loops: CDR1 SQVTM, CDR2 ANQGSEA. The CDR3 is 13 residues long. The CDR3 region is CSVVRIQGNEQYF. CDR3 nucleotide sequence: TGCAGCGTAGTAAGAATACAGGGTAACGAGCAGTACTTC.

The chain has TRBV6-5 and TRBJ2-5; D could derive from TRBD1 or TRBD2 (5 bases each). The better agreement between TRBJ2-7 and the DNA end casts doubt on the J call. CDR1 and CDR2 (germline): MNHEY, SVGAGI. CDR3 length: 14 amino acids. This CDR3 is CASSYGTESYEQYF. CDR3 coding DNA: TGTGCCAGCAGTTACGGGACGGAAAGCTACGAGCAGTACTTC.

The rearrangement joins TRBV6-5 to TRBJ2-7, with 8 bases aligning to TRBD2. Germline V gene data show CDR1 as MNHEY and CDR2 as SVGAGI. The CDR3 contains 15 residues. V lost 6 bases, J lost 3 bases, and 10 bases stayed unmatched. The CDR3 loop is CASSSSGLGRYEQYF. CDR3 sequence (DNA): TGTGCCAGCAGCTCGTCGGGACTAGGTCGCTACGAGCAGTACTTC.

J is TRBJ2-1 and V is TRBV7-2; D remains unclear. Germline V gives CDR1 SGHTA, CDR2 FQGNSA. The CDR3 extends over 15 amino acids. V was clipped by 3 bases and J by 0 bases, with 9 bases between them. The CDR3 nucleotides read TGTGCCAGCAGCTTGGACCTGCGCTCCTACAATGAGCAGTTCTTC. This translates into CASSLDLRSYNEQFF.

This clone was observed a few times. The V and J genes are TRBV6-6 and TRBJ2-1, with 8 nucleotides matching TRBD1. CDR3 length equals 13 residues. V shed 0 bases, J shed 12 bases, and the junction held 4 bases outside the gene matches. The germline V gene encodes CDR1 MNHNY and CDR2 SVGAGI (reference sequence). DNA for the CDR3: TGTGCCAGCAGTTACTCGTGGGACAGGATGCAGTTCTTC. Its protein is CASSYSWDRMQFF.

The rearrangement joins TRBV15 to TRBJ2-7; possibly TRBD1 for D (6 bases). The CDR3 runs to 13 residues. In germline, CDR1 is LNHNV, CDR2 YYDKDF (reference sequence). Trimming pared 10 bases from V and 2 bases from J, leaving 15 bases between. CDR3 protein: CASRQGPTYEQYF. The CDR3 DNA sequence: TGTGCCAGTCGGCAGGGGCCGACCTACGAGCAGTACTTC. Together with reference TRBV15 and TRBJ2-7, the CDR3 gives the full variable domain: DAMVIQNPRYQVTQFGKPVTLSCSQTLNHNVMYWYQQKSSQAPKLLFHYYDKDFNNEADTPDNFQSRRPNTSFCFLDIRSPGLGDTAMYLCASRQGPTYEQYFGPGTRLTVT.

In regard to this clone: The junction differs from germline at one of its ends, possibly a read error. V and J are TRBV11-3 and TRBJ1-2, with D tentatively TRBD1 (5 bases). The CDR3 is 15 amino acids. Germline V lookup: CDR1 SGHNT, CDR2 YENEEA. The CDR3 DNA is TGTGCCAGCAGCTTAGCCGCTACAGGCTTGTATGACTACACCTTC. This codes for CASSLAATGLYDYTF. Using reference TRBV11-3 and TRBJ1-2 for the parts outside the CDR3, the full variable domain is EAGVVQSPRYKIIEKKQPVAFWCNPISGHNTLYWYLQNLGQGPELLIRYENEEAVDDSQLPKDRFSAERLKGVDSTLKIQPAELGDSAVYLCASSLAATGLYDYTFGSGTRLTVV.

The CDR3 DNA sequence: TGTGCCAGGGATTTGCCCAACAGTGATGCCTACGAGCAGTACTTC. As protein: CARDLPNSDAYEQYF. J is TRBJ2-7 and V is TRBV6-5; D not resolved. Trimming removed 9 bases from V and 2 bases from J, with 20 bases in between. The germline CDR1 and CDR2 sequences are MNHEY and SVGAGI. The CDR3 is made up of 15 amino acids.

There are many counts of this clone. V usage is TRBV5-1 and J usage is TRBJ1-3; 8 nucleotides agree with TRBD1. Germline-derived CDR1 and CDR2 are SGHRS and YFSETQ. CDR3 size: 17 residues. V lost 0 bases to trimming and J lost 1 base; unmatched junction nucleotides: 6. In nucleotides, the CDR3 is TGCGCCAGCAGCTTGGCGGGTAGGACAGGGTCTGGAAACACCATATATTTT. It translates to CASSLAGRTGSGNTIYF.

This clone was detected only a few times. CDR3 nucleotide sequence: TGTGCCAGCAGTAGCATGACGGTTCTACTGGGGATGAACACTGAAGCTTTCTTT. Translation gives CASSSMTVLLGMNTEAFF. The chain uses TRBV27 and TRBJ1-1, with D unclear. The CDR3 is 18 residues long. V lost 5 bases and J lost 0, with 22 bases in between. Germline V gene data show CDR1 as MNHEY and CDR2 as SMNVEV (reference sequence).

This clone was counted a few times. This chain uses TRBV19 with TRBJ2-1, with D unclear. Per germline, CDR1 LNHDA and CDR2 SQIVND (reference sequence). V lost 3 bases and J 11 bases, leaving 17 bases between the germline ends. The CDR3 extends over 14 amino acids. The CDR3 region has the DNA TGTGCCAGTAGTATTCGAATTGCAGACGCTCAGCAGTTCTTC. It encodes CASSIRIADAQQFF.